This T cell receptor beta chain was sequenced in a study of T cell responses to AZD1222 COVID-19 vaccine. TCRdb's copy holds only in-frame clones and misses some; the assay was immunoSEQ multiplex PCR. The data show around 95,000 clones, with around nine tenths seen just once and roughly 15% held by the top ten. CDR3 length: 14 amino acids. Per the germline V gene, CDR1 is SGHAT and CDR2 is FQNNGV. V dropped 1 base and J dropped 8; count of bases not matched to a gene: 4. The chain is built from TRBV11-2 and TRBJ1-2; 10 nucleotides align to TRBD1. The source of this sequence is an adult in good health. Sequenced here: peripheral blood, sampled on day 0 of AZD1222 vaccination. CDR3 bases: TGTGCCAGCAGCTTAGTAGGGACAGGGGACGGCTACACCTTC. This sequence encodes CASSLVGTGDGYTF. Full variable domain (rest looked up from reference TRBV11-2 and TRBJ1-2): EAGVAQSPRYKIIEKRQSVAFWCNPISGHATLYWYQQILGQGPKLLIQFQNNGVVDDSQLPKDRFSAERLKGVDSTLKIQPAKLEDSAVYLCASSLVGTGDGYTFGSGTRLTVV.